The T cell receptor beta chain under discussion was sequenced for a study of Graves' ophthalmopathy and Graves' hyperthyroidism. Study outcomes and limitations: Sensitivity reached 87.88% and specificity roughly 82% for a 13-signature model separating ophthalmopathy from stable hyperthyroidism.

Other autoimmune diseases, uncontrolled infections, pregnancy or lactation excluded patients from enrollment. PBMCs were obtained from roughly 10 ml of fresh peripheral blood. As the template, RNA transcripts were used to amplify TCR beta CDR3 regions. Following a first-round RT-PCR that used HTBI primers, a second-round multiplex PCR was carried out. TCRdb called the multiplex PCR reads again in MiXCR, with one record for every CDR3 protein. Counted here are some 380,000 distinct CDR3 sequences, 15% occurring once; the ten biggest clones make up roughly 7%. Looked up from germline, CDR1 is LGHDT and CDR2 is YNNKEL (reference sequence). This CDR3 spans 12 amino acids. V shed 3 bases, J shed 5 bases, and the junction held 0 bases outside the gene matches. In this sample, this clonotype turned up a few times. Its target is unknown.

The chain couples TRBV3-1 to TRBJ1-1; 7 bases match TRBD1. The receptor was isolated from a woman under 30 with stable Graves' hyperthyroidism. The material sequenced was peripheral blood. The CDR3 DNA is TGTGCCAGCAGCCAGGGACAGACTGAAGCTTTCTTT. Its protein product is CASSQGQTEAFF.